The clone carrying this T cell receptor beta chain was found many times. Its antigen is unknown. What the library attached to individual cDNA molecules were unique molecular identifiers. MiXCR, run by TCRdb on the 5' RACE reads, gives a single entry per CDR3 protein. The table has tens of thousands of distinct CDR3 sequences, about 8.4% seen once. Germline V gene data show CDR1 as MDHEN and CDR2 as SYDVKM. The trim removed 6 bases at V and 4 bases at J, leaving 15 bases unmatched. This CDR3 comprises 17 residues. Unfractionated whole blood was the source of the extracted total RNA. The data stem from a study of human T cells and chemical hapten exposure. Study details: Small differences in pooled library volume mainly drove the variation in TCR yields per sample.

Study-wide points: High-frequency TCRs, those above 1 in 1000, stayed the same after DPC sensitization.

The sequence was collected from a male donor in good health. V and J are TRBV28 and TRBJ2-1, with 7 bases that match TRBD1. CDR3 sequence (DNA): TGTGCCAGCAGCCTATGGACAGGACAGCCGTTATACAATGAGCAGTTCTTC. Its protein product is CASSLWTGQPLYNEQFF.